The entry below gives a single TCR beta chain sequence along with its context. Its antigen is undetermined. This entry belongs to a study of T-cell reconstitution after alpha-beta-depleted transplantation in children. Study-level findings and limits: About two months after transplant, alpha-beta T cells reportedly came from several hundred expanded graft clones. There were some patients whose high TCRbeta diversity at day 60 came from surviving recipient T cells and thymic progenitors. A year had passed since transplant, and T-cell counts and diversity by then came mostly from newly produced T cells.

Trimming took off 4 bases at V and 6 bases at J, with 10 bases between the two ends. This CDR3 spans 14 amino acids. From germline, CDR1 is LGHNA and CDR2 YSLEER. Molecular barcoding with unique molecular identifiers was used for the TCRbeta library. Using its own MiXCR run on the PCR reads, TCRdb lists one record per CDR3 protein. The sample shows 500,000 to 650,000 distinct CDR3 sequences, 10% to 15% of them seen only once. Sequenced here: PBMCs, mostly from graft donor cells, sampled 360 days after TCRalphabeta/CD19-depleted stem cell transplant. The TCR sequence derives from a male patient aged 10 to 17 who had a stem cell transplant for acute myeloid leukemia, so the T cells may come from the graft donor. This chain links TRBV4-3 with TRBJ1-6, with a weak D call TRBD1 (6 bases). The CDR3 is CASSLRTANSPLHF. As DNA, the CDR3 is TGCGCCAGCAGCCTGAGGACAGCTAATTCACCCCTCCACTTT.